This passage covers 30 T cell receptor beta chains from one sample sequenced in a study of cytomegalovirus exposure and HLA in healthy donors. A multiplex PCR was run with 60 Vbeta primers and 13 Jbeta primers. TCRdb's table, derived via immunoSEQ multiplex PCR, lists solely in-frame clones and lacks some. The sample includes 90,000 to 130,000 clones, around three quarters seen only once; the top ten take roughly 3%. The sequenced material came from PBMCs. The receptors were gathered from a woman aged 18-30 years in good health and CMV-seropositive.

V gene TRBV28 combines with J gene TRBJ1-5; TRBD1 matches at 9 bases. Germline CDR1 is MDHEN and CDR2 is SYDVKM. This CDR3 is built from 15 residues. Unmatched junction bases numbered 11, after V lost 7 bases and J lost 7 bases. Written as DNA, the CDR3 is TGTGCCAGCACCGTGACCGGGACAGGGAAGCAGCCCCAGCATTTT. Translation: CASTVTGTGKQPQHF.

A few counts support this clone. This rearrangement joins TRBV28 to TRBJ2-7; 13 nucleotides line up with TRBD2. Germline CDR1 reads MDHEN; CDR2 reads SYDVKM. The CDR3 is made up of 16 amino acids. The ends lost 4 bases at V and 3 bases at J; junction bases unmatched: 6. DNA for the CDR3: TGTGCCAGCAGTTGGGAATGGACTAGCGGGAGCTACGAGCAGTACTTC. Translation gives CASSWEWTSGSYEQYF.

This clone was detected once. The chain employs TRBV7-3 and TRBJ2-3, with 9 positions matching TRBD2. The CDR3 is 17 amino acids. CDR1 is SGHTA and CDR2 is FQGTGA in the germline V gene. J was trimmed by 0 bases and V by 4 bases; bases with no gene match: 8. The CDR3 protein is CASSSQALAGSTDTQYF. Here the CDR3 DNA reads TGTGCCAGCAGCTCCCAAGCACTAGCGGGTAGCACAGATACGCAGTATTTT.

In its sample, this clone was seen a few times. The chain employs TRBV19 and TRBJ2-2, with a tentative D call TRBD2 (5 bases). Germline V gene lookup returns CDR1 LNHDA and CDR2 SQIVND (reference sequence). The V gene lost 7 bases and the J gene lost 2 bases, with 14 bases spanning the gap. This CDR3 spans 15 amino acids. The DNA for the CDR3 is TGTGCCAGTACCCCTAGCTCCTTTAACACCGGGGAGCTGTTTTTT. Translating it yields CASTPSSFNTGELFF. Based on the CDR3 plus reference TRBV19 and TRBJ2-2, the full variable domain is DGGITQSPKYLFRKEGQNVTLSCEQNLNHDAMYWYRQDPGQGLRLIYYSQIVNDFQKGDIAEGYSVSREKKESFPLTVTSAQKNPTAFYLCASTPSSFNTGELFFGEGSRLTVL.

The chain is built from TRBV27 and TRBJ2-7; TRBD1 might be the D (6 bases). The length of the CDR3 is 13 residues. Trimming stripped 4 bases from V and 5 bases from J, with 12 bases between. The germline V gene encodes CDR1 MNHEY and CDR2 SMNVEV (reference sequence). The CDR3, as DNA: TGTGCCAGCAGTTGGACAGAGACGAACGAGCAGTACTTC. This translates into CASSWTETNEQYF.

The genes are TRBV27 and TRBJ2-5; the D gene is possibly TRBD2 (6 bases). The V and J ends lost 3 bases and 5 bases respectively, with 13 bases between them. The CDR3 runs 14 residues. In germline, CDR1 is MNHEY, CDR2 SMNVEV (reference sequence). The CDR3 sequence: CASSFGGMKETQYF. The CDR3 region has the DNA TGTGCCAGCAGTTTTGGCGGGATGAAGGAGACCCAGTACTTC.

The V gene is TRBV7-6, the J gene TRBJ1-1; D perhaps matches TRBD1 (5 bases). With 4 bases removed from V and 7 bases from J, the gap between germline ends came to 22 bases. CDR1 is SGHVS and CDR2 is FNYEAQ in the germline V gene. The CDR3 sequence is 16 residues long. The CDR3 coding sequence is TGTGCCAGCAGCTCGTTGCTGGGGGGGGGAGGAGGTGAAGCTTTCTTT. Translated: CASSSLLGGGGGEAFF.

This sequence joins TRBV18 and TRBJ1-1; 10 nucleotides align to TRBD1. CDR1 is KGHSH, CDR2 LQKENI, per germline. The J segment lost 7 bases and the V segment lost 1 base, leaving 3 bases of the junction unmatched. The CDR3 contains 14 residues. The CDR3 protein is CASSPLGTGVEAFF. The CDR3 DNA sequence: TGTGCCAGCTCACCACTGGGGACAGGGGTTGAAGCTTTCTTT.

This clone was counted a single time. The chain recombines TRBV2 with TRBJ2-1; a weak D match, TRBD2 (6 bases). The germline gives CDR1 SNHLY, CDR2 FYNNEI. The V end lost 3 bases, the J end lost 7 bases, and 13 bases lay between the germline ends. The CDR3 totals 14 residues. CDR3 coding DNA: TGTGCCAGCAGTGACCGGGGACTCAGAAATGAGCAGTTCTTC. Encoded protein: CASSDRGLRNEQFF. The full variable domain, with the rest looked up from reference TRBV2 and TRBJ2-1, is EPEVTQTPSHQVTQMGQEVILRCVPISNHLYFYWYRQILGQKVEFLVSFYNNEISEKSEIFDDQFSVERPDGSNFTLKIRSTKLEDSAMYFCASSDRGLRNEQFFGPGTRLTVL.

This rearrangement joins TRBV11-2 to TRBJ2-7, with 10 bases matching TRBD2. V was pared by 2 bases and J by 3 bases, with 1 base of the junction left unmatched. This CDR3 is built from 14 residues. Germline V gives CDR1 SGHAT, CDR2 FQNNGV. Here the CDR3 reads CASSLRTSGYEQYF. CDR3 nucleotide sequence: TGTGCCAGCAGCTTAAGGACTAGCGGCTACGAGCAGTACTTC.

This chain uses TRBV27 with TRBJ2-5; TRBD2 might be the D (5 bases). V lost 6 bases to trimming and J lost 2 bases, with 16 bases between them. Germline CDR1 and CDR2: MNHEY and SMNVEV (reference sequence). CDR3 length: 15 amino acids. The CDR3 reads CASSRLAGSQETQYF. CDR3 coding DNA: TGTGCCAGCAGCCGTCTAGCCGGGTCACAAGAGACCCAGTACTTC.

The chain recombines TRBV27 with TRBJ2-2; 7 bases are a match to TRBD2. Germline V lookup: CDR1 MNHEY, CDR2 SMNVEV (reference sequence). The CDR3 sequence is 15 residues long. The junction had 6 bases not matched to a gene; V was cut back by 6 bases and J by 2 bases. DNA for the CDR3: TGTGCCAGCAGAGTAGGCGGGGGTAACACCGGGGAGCTGTTTTTT. Translated: CASRVGGGNTGELFF.

The rearrangement joins TRBV6-6 to TRBJ1-2, with D maybe TRBD1 (5 bases). The V end lost 5 bases, the J end lost 6 bases, and 10 bases lay between the germline ends. Germline loops: CDR1 MNHNY, CDR2 SVGAGI (reference sequence). The CDR3 is 12 residues long. The CDR3 DNA is TGTGCCAGCAGTGTCAGGGAGGATGGCTACACCTTC. Translation gives CASSVREDGYTF.

The CDR3 reads CASSVGPSGTYEQYF. The CDR3 region has the DNA TGTGCCAGCAGCGTGGGCCCTAGCGGAACCTACGAGCAGTACTTC. J is TRBJ2-7 and V is TRBV9; 7 bases map to TRBD2. The CDR3 is 15 residues long. Germline V gene lookup returns CDR1 SGDLS and CDR2 YYNGEE. J lost 2 bases, V lost 2 bases, and 7 bases had no gene match. Together with reference TRBV9 and TRBJ2-7, the CDR3 gives the full variable domain: DSGVTQTPKHLITATGQRVTLRCSPRSGDLSVYWYQQSLDQGLQFLIQYYNGEERAKGNILERFSAQQFPDLHSELNLSSLELGDSALYFCASSVGPSGTYEQYFGPGTRLTVT.

This clone showed up just once. The CDR3 protein is CASSQSGDGQAFF. The CDR3 DNA follows: TGTGCCAGCAGTCAAAGCGGCGACGGACAAGCTTTCTTT. This chain links TRBV25-1 with TRBJ1-1; D gene uncertain. Between the trimmed V and J ends, which lost 5 bases and 9 bases, there was a span of 16 bases. Germline V gives CDR1 MGHDK, CDR2 SYGVNS. The CDR3 sequence is 13 residues long.

The chain uses TRBV19 and TRBJ2-5; TRBD1 aligns across 8 bases. Germline V gene sequence: CDR1 LNHDA, CDR2 SQIVND (reference sequence). The CDR3 spans 14 residues. V lost 1 base, J lost 9 bases, and 7 bases stayed unmatched. Written as DNA, the CDR3 is TGTGCCAGTAGTATAGTCGACAGGGGAACGTCCCAGTACTTC. Translating gives CASSIVDRGTSQYF. Variable domain in full (rest from reference TRBV19 and TRBJ2-5): DGGITQSPKYLFRKEGQNVTLSCEQNLNHDAMYWYRQDPGQGLRLIYYSQIVNDFQKGDIAEGYSVSREKKESFPLTVTSAQKNPTAFYLCASSIVDRGTSQYFGPGTRLLVL.

The V and J genes are TRBV28 and TRBJ1-4; the match to TRBD1 covers 7 bases. Germline loops: CDR1 MDHEN, CDR2 SYDVKM. The trim removed 5 bases at V and 2 bases at J, leaving 5 bases unmatched. The CDR3 is 15 residues long. DNA for the CDR3: TGTGCCAGCAGTCCCCCGGACAGGACTAATGAAAAACTGTTTTTT. Amino acid sequence: CASSPPDRTNEKLFF.

J is TRBJ2-7 and V is TRBV5-1, with 8 bases lining up with TRBD1. After removal of 4 bases from V and 3 bases from J, the junction contained 6 bases not matched to a gene. Germline-derived CDR1 and CDR2 are SGHRS and YFSETQ. The CDR3 contains 14 residues. CDR3 residues: CASSPSTGDYEQYF. In nucleotides, the CDR3 is TGCGCCAGCAGCCCGTCGACAGGGGACTACGAGCAGTACTTC.

The chain links TRBV28 to TRBJ1-5; 7 bases match TRBD1. The V gene's germline CDR1 is MDHEN and CDR2 SYDVKM. Trimming at V came to 6 bases and at J to 0 bases, leaving 11 bases not matched to a gene. The CDR3 contains 17 residues. CDR3 coding DNA: TGTGCCAGCAGACCAACAGGGGTTGGGTATAGCAATCAGCCCCAGCATTTT. Its translation: CASRPTGVGYSNQPQHF.

This chain joins TRBV7-3 and TRBJ2-3; D call uncertain. The CDR3 has 13 residues. V was pared by 2 bases and J by 0 bases, with 3 bases between. The germline CDR1 and CDR2 sequences are SGHTA and FQGTGA. DNA of the CDR3: TGTGCCAGCAGCTTATCTAGCACAGATACGCAGTATTTT. Encoded protein: CASSLSSTDTQYF.

This sequence joins TRBV9 and TRBJ2-2; 11 bases agree with TRBD2. With V trimmed by 2 bases and J by 4 bases, 1 base remained unmatched. This CDR3 comprises 15 residues. Germline CDR1 SGDLS, CDR2 YYNGEE. The CDR3 coding sequence is TGTGCCAGCAGCGTTCTAGCGGGAGGCACCGGGGAGCTGTTTTTT. Amino acids: CASSVLAGGTGELFF.

V and J are TRBV9 and TRBJ2-1; 8 nucleotides align to TRBD2. Germline V gene sequence: CDR1 SGDLS, CDR2 YYNGEE. J was trimmed by 1 base and V by 2 bases; bases with no gene match: 2. The CDR3 is 15 amino acids. CDR3 residues: CASSVSGSSYNEQFF. The CDR3 DNA reads as TGTGCCAGCAGCGTCAGCGGGAGTTCCTACAATGAGCAGTTCTTC.

The V and J genes are TRBV27 and TRBJ2-7; D is unresolved. V lost 6 bases and J 1 base, leaving 16 bases between the germline ends. The CDR3 runs 15 residues. The germline V gene encodes CDR1 MNHEY and CDR2 SMNVEV (reference sequence). The CDR3 loop is CASSEDPPGSYEQYF. The CDR3 DNA follows: TGTGCCAGCAGCGAAGACCCCCCCGGGTCCTACGAGCAGTACTTC.

The V and J genes are TRBV7-6 and TRBJ2-7; weak D call: TRBD1 (6 bases). The CDR3 has 13 residues. The ends were cut back, 0 bases at V and 6 bases at J, with 9 bases in the middle. Germline-derived CDR1 and CDR2 are SGHVS and FNYEAQ. CDR3 nucleotide sequence: TGTGCCAGCAGCTTAGCGACAGGCCTCGAGCAGTACTTC. Protein: CASSLATGLEQYF.

V is TRBV4-1 and J is TRBJ1-4, with TRBD1 identical over 9 bases. Germline CDR1 is MGHRA and CDR2 is YSYEKL. V trimming: 3 bases; J trimming: 4 bases; junction bases outside the gene matches: 3. This CDR3 contains 15 residues. Here the CDR3 DNA reads TGCGCCAGCAGCCATCCGGACAGGGGTAATGAAAAACTGTTTTTT. This sequence encodes CASSHPDRGNEKLFF.

This rearrangement joins TRBV19 to TRBJ2-2; the match to TRBD2 covers 15 bases. Trimming took 8 bases from V and 3 from J; bases not matched to a gene: 7. Per germline, CDR1 LNHDA and CDR2 SQIVND (reference sequence). The CDR3 contains 17 residues. In DNA form, the CDR3 reads TGTGCCAGTTCAATGGGACTAGCGGGAGGTCACACCGGGGAGCTGTTTTTT. This gives the protein CASSMGLAGGHTGELFF.

This clone has a single count. The V and J genes are TRBV2 and TRBJ2-3; D is ambiguous. The germline gives CDR1 SNHLY, CDR2 FYNNEI. This CDR3 is 11 amino acids long. V was cut by 7 bases and J by 8 bases, with 10 bases left in between. The CDR3 loop reads CASNAEGTQYF. The CDR3 nucleotides are TGTGCCAGCAATGCGGAAGGTACGCAGTATTTT.

The chain couples TRBV9 to TRBJ1-2; a possible D gene is TRBD1 (6 bases). The length of the CDR3 is 18 residues. Germline V lookup: CDR1 SGDLS, CDR2 YYNGEE. The V end lost 3 bases, the J end lost 5 bases, and 26 bases lay between the germline ends. The DNA of the CDR3 is TGTGCCAGCAGCGAAGAAGGAGCAGGGGCCCCTCCAGGATATGGCTACACCTTC. Encoded protein: CASSEEGAGAPPGYGYTF.

The rearrangement joins TRBV2 to TRBJ2-1; TRBD1 matches at 8 bases. This CDR3 contains 15 residues. Germline loops: CDR1 SNHLY, CDR2 FYNNEI. Losses at the gene ends were 8 bases for V and 9 bases for J; bases not matched to a gene: 15. CDR3 coding DNA: TGTGCCAGCGGAGTTAGTCAGGGGGCAGTAAGTGAGCAGTTCTTC. This sequence encodes CASGVSQGAVSEQFF.

This sequence joins TRBV2 and TRBJ1-2; tentative D call: TRBD1 (6 bases). The CDR3 covers 11 residues. Germline V gene data show CDR1 as SNHLY and CDR2 as FYNNEI. The V end was cut by 4 bases, the J end by 7 bases, with 7 bases between. The CDR3 sequence: CASSATGGYTF. The CDR3, as DNA: TGTGCCAGCAGTGCGACAGGTGGCTACACCTTC.